The sequence of this T cell receptor (beta chain) was determined in a study of patients and donors after allogeneic stem cell transplantation. This clonotype was seen ten or more times. The CDR3 loop spans 13 amino acids. V gave up 2 bases and J gave up 7 bases, with 9 bases separating them. The V gene's germline CDR1 is MNHEY and CDR2 SVGAGI. TCRdb called the RT-PCR reads again in MiXCR, with one record for every CDR3 protein. The data contain 12,000 or so distinct CDR3 sequences, around 25% of them singletons. The sequencing input was blood, either unsorted or a sorted T cell fraction (not recorded which). The receptor was derived from a human donor who was either an allogeneic HSCT recipient or a stem cell or donor lymphocyte infusion donor (not recorded which). It is not recorded whose cells these are; they may come from a transplant donor. This chain uses TRBV6-5 with TRBJ1-5, with a possible D match to TRBD1 (5 bases). As DNA, the CDR3 is TGTGCCAGCAGTTACCAGGGACGACAGCCCCAGCATTTT. Its protein product is CASSYQGRQPQHF.